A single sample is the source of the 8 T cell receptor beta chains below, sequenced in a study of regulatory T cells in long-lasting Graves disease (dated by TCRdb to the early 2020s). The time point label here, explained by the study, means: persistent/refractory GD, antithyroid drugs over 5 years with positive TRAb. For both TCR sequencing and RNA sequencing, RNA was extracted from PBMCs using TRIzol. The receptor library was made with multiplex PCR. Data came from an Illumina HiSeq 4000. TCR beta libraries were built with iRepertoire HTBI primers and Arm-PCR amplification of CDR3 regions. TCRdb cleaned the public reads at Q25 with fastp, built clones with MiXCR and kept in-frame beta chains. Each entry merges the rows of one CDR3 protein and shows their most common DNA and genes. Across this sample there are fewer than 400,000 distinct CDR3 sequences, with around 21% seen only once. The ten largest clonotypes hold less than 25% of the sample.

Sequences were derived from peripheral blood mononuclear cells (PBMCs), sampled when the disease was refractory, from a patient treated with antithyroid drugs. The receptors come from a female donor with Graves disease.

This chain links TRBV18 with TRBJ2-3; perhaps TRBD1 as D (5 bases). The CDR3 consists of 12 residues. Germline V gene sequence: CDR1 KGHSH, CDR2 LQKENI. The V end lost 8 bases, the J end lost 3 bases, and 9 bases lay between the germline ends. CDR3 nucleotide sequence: TGTGCCAGCAGCCCAGGGACAGATACGCAGTATTTT. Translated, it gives CASSPGTDTQYF.

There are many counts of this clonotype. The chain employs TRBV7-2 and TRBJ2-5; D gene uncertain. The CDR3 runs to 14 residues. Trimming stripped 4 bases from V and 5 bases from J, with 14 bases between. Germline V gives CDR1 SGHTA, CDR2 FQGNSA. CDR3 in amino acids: CASSSYRGRETQYF. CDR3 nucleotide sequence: TGTGCCAGCAGCTCCTATCGCGGTAGGGAGACCCAGTACTTC.

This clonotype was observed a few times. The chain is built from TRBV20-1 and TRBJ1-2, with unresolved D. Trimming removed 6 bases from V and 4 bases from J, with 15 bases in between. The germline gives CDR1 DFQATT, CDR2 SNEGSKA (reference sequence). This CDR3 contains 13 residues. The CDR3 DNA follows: TGCAGTGCCACCGGTGAGGGAGGCTATGGCTACACCTTC. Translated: CSATGEGGYGYTF.

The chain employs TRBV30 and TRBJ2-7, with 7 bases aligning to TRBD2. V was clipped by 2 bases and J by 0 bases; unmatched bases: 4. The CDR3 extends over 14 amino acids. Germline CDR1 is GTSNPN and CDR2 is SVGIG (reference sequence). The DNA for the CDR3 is TGTGCCTGGAGTTGGGCTAGCGGCTCCTACGAGCAGTACTTC. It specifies CAWSWASGSYEQYF.

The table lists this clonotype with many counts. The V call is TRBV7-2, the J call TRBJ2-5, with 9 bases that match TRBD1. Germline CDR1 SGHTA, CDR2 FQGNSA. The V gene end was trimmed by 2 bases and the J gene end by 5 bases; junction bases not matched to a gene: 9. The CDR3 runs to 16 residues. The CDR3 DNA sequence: TGTGCCAGCAGCTTAAGCTGGGACAGGGATTTTGAGACCCAGTACTTC. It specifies CASSLSWDRDFETQYF.

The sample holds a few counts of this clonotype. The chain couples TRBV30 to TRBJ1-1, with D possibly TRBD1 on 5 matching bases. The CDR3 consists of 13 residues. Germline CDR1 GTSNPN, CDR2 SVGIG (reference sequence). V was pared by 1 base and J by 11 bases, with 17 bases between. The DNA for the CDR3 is TGTGCCTGGAGTGACGTCATTGGACAAGGTGCTTTCTTT. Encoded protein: CAWSDVIGQGAFF.

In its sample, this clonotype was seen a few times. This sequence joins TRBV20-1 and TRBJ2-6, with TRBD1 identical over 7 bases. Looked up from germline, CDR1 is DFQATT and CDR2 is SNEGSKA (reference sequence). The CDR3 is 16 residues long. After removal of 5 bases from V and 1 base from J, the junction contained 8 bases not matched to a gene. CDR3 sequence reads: CSAYTGERSGANVLTF. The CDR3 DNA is TGCAGTGCTTATACAGGGGAGAGATCTGGGGCCAACGTCCTGACTTTC.

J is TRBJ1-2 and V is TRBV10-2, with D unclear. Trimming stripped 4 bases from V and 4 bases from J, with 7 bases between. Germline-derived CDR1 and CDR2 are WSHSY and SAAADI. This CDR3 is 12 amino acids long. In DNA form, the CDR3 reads TGCGCCAGCAGTGTCACCCCCTATGGCTACACCTTC. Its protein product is CASSVTPYGYTF.